One sample yielded the 7 T cell receptor beta chains listed below, sequenced in a study of cytomegalovirus exposure and HLA in healthy donors. With 60 Vbeta and 13 Jbeta primers, the PCR was carried out. Repertoires were generated with immunoSEQ multiplex PCR, while TCRdb's copy carries only in-frame clones and drops some. The table lists 53,000 or so clones, with roughly 12% in the top ten. The sample was PBMCs. These receptor sequences come from a man aged 18 to 30 in good health and CMV-seropositive.

The chain carries TRBV5-1 and TRBJ2-5; the match to TRBD1 covers 10 bases. Trimming removed 7 bases from V and 5 bases from J; junction bases left unmatched: 5. The CDR3 is 13 residues long. Germline V gene data show CDR1 as SGHRS and CDR2 as YFSETQ. This chain's CDR3 is CASHRTGGETQYF. CDR3 DNA: TGCGCCAGCCATCGGACAGGGGGGGAGACCCAGTACTTC.

V usage is TRBV5-1 and J usage is TRBJ2-3; tentative D call: TRBD1 (6 bases). Trimming took off 1 base at V and 4 bases at J, with 13 bases between the two ends. Per the germline V gene, CDR1 is SGHRS and CDR2 is YFSETQ. The CDR3 spans 15 residues. The CDR3 DNA is TGCGCCAGCAGCTTGCGCCAGGACAGATCAGATACGCAGTATTTT. Its protein is CASSLRQDRSDTQYF.

The rearrangement uses TRBV11-2 and TRBJ1-2; perhaps TRBD1 as D (5 bases). Per the germline V gene, CDR1 is SGHAT and CDR2 is FQNNGV. With 5 bases removed from V and 8 bases from J, the gap between germline ends came to 21 bases. The CDR3 consists of 15 residues. CDR3 in DNA: TGTGCCAGCAGCCTATGGGCAGGGAATTATGAAGGCTACACCTTC. It specifies CASSLWAGNYEGYTF.

This rearrangement joins TRBV10-1 to TRBJ1-1; D is uncertain. Germline V gene data show CDR1 as WNHNN and CDR2 as SYGVQD (reference sequence). This CDR3 contains 13 residues. V gave up 6 bases and J gave up 2 bases, with 10 bases separating them. CDR3 amino acids: CASRAGRNTEAFF. For the CDR3, the DNA is TGCGCCAGCAGGGCAGGTAGAAACACTGAAGCTTTCTTT.

This clone is labeled large (0.1 to 1%) based on frequency. The chain recombines TRBV2 with TRBJ2-3; 9 positions match TRBD2. Germline V gene lookup returns CDR1 SNHLY and CDR2 FYNNEI. The J segment lost 9 bases and the V segment lost 3 bases, leaving 7 bases of the junction unmatched. The CDR3 loop spans 14 amino acids. This chain's CDR3 is CASSEAAGGSTQYF. The CDR3, as DNA: TGTGCCAGCAGTGAGGCAGCGGGAGGTAGCACGCAGTATTTT.

This chain links TRBV7-9 with TRBJ2-1, with TRBD2 as a possible D gene (5 bases). The CDR3 is made up of 13 amino acids. V was clipped by 1 base and J by 9 bases, with 10 bases between them. Germline V CDR1 and CDR2: SEHNR, FQNEAQ (reference sequence). CDR3 nucleotide sequence: TGTGCCAGCAGCTTAGGCCAGACTACTGAGCAGTTCTTC. Amino acids: CASSLGQTTEQFF.

The chain carries TRBV11-2 and TRBJ2-1; perhaps TRBD2 as D (5 bases). Trimming shortened V by 3 bases and J by 0 bases, and 9 bases separated the two germline ends. The germline gives CDR1 SGHAT, CDR2 FQNNGV. CDR3 length: 15 amino acids. The CDR3 sequence: CASSFERSSYNEQFF. CDR3 bases: TGTGCCAGCAGCTTTGAGCGGAGCTCCTACAATGAGCAGTTCTTC.